This T cell receptor (beta chain) was identified in a study of CD8 T cells in ankylosing spondylitis. Whole-study results and caveats: It appeared that ankylosing spondylitis blood was characterized by a TCR beta motif of 8 or 9 highly homologous variants. Disease-linked clones were reportedly significantly enriched in matched ankylosing spondylitis synovial fluid. Certain motif variants had earlier appeared in reactive arthritis synovial fluid and blood.

Germline CDR1 and CDR2: SGHVS and FQNEAQ. V was trimmed by 2 bases and J by 0 bases, leaving 11 bases between them. The CDR3 loop spans 15 amino acids. For TCR beta, libraries came from quantitative 5'-RACE with molecular barcodes. One entry per CDR3 protein results from TCRdb running MiXCR on the 5' RACE reads. The top ten clones hold roughly 3.3% of a sample with around 490,000 distinct CDR3 sequences, roughly 5.2% of them seen once. This clonotype was seen repeatedly, ten times or more. The antigen is unknown. This sequence originates from a male donor with ankylosing spondylitis. This chain joins TRBV7-8 and TRBJ2-7; a possible D gene is TRBD2 (6 bases). The sequencing input was blood, either unsorted or a sorted T cell fraction (not recorded which). The DNA of the CDR3 is TGTGCCAGCAGCTTATTTGGGGGGAGCTCCTACGAGCAGTACTTC. It yields the protein CASSLFGGSSYEQYF.